One and the same sample provided the 11 T cell receptor beta chains below, sequenced in a study of shared clonotypes between healthy human individuals. Assay used: immunoSEQ multiplex PCR; TCRdb lists only in-frame clones, some missing. The table lists roughly 2 million clones, over 85% of them singletons, with approximately 0.13% in the top ten. Sequencing was performed on naive CD4+ T cells sorted from blood. This sample's subset: CD45RA+ positively selected. The origin of the receptors is a man between 18 and 29 years old in good health.

In the case of this clone: The sample holds other DNA sequences that translate to the same CDR3. The J gene is TRBJ1-1, the V gene TRBV7-2; TRBD1 might be the D (5 bases). This CDR3 comprises 13 residues. Germline-derived CDR1 and CDR2 are SGHTA and FQGNSA. Trimming left V 5 bases short and J 1 base short, with 8 bases between. The CDR3 bases are TGTGCCAGCAGCCGCGACAGGAACACTGAAGCTTTCTTT. Encoded protein: CASSRDRNTEAFF.

The chain uses TRBV19 and TRBJ2-3; D is possibly TRBD1 (6 bases). The CDR3 consists of 16 residues. Trimming stripped 7 bases from V and 5 bases from J, with 22 bases between. The V gene's germline CDR1 is LNHDA and CDR2 SQIVND (reference sequence). For the CDR3, the DNA is TGTGCCAGTACGGGGTTCTTAGGGGGAGTGGTAGATACGCAGTATTTT. The encoded protein is CASTGFLGGVVDTQYF.

Turning to this clone: The sample carries other DNA sequences with the same CDR3. The chain carries TRBV5-1 and TRBJ2-7; tentatively, D is TRBD2 (6 bases). V lost 4 bases, J lost 1 base, and 9 bases lay in between. Germline V CDR1 and CDR2: SGHRS, YFSETQ. The CDR3 loop spans 13 amino acids. DNA of the CDR3: TGCGCCAGCAGCAGGGACTTGTCCTACGAGCAGTACTTC. It yields the protein CASSRDLSYEQYF.

The table lists this clone with a count of one. This sequence joins TRBV27 and TRBJ1-5; D ambiguous. Looked up from germline, CDR1 is MNHEY and CDR2 is SMNVEV (reference sequence). This CDR3 comprises 16 residues. Trimming took off 6 bases at V and 0 bases at J, with 15 bases between the two ends. The CDR3 loop is CASSATNPYSNQPQHF. Written as DNA, the CDR3 is TGTGCCAGCAGCGCTACAAATCCCTATAGCAATCAGCCCCAGCATTTT.

The chain joins TRBV7-9 to TRBJ2-5, with 12 bases fitting TRBD1. Germline V gene lookup returns CDR1 SEHNR and CDR2 FQNEAQ (reference sequence). V was pared by 0 bases and J by 7 bases, with 3 bases of the junction left unmatched. The CDR3 has 15 amino acids. The CDR3 DNA reads TGTGCCAGCAGCTTAGCCGGGACAGGGGGCTGGACCCAGTACTTC. This codes for CASSLAGTGGWTQYF.

This chain links TRBV7-6 with TRBJ2-2, with TRBD2 matching 8 bases. V gave up 2 bases and J gave up 4 bases; unmatched junction bases: 12. CDR1 SGHVS and CDR2 FNYEAQ come from the germline V gene. CDR3 size: 18 residues. The CDR3 sequence: CASSLSAQGGGLTGELFF. For the CDR3, the DNA is TGTGCCAGCAGCTTATCCGCCCAGGGCGGGGGGCTCACCGGGGAGCTGTTTTTT. Full variable domain (outside the CDR3, taken from reference TRBV7-6 and TRBJ2-2): GAGVSQSPRYKVTKRGQDVALRCDPISGHVSLYWYRQALGQGPEFLTYFNYEAQQDKSGLPNDRFSAERPEGSISTLTIQRTEQRDSAMYRCASSLSAQGGGLTGELFFGEGSRLTVL.

The genes are TRBV7-8 and TRBJ1-3, with 9 bases fitting TRBD1. CDR1 is SGHVS, CDR2 FQNEAQ, per germline. The V segment lost 3 bases and the J segment 3 bases; nucleotides outside the gene matches: 9. The CDR3 is 17 residues long. CDR3 DNA sequence: TGTGCCAGCAGCTTGGGGACAGGGCCCCTCGGTGGAAACACCATATATTTT. Amino acids: CASSLGTGPLGGNTIYF.

To note about this clone: This sample also contains other DNA sequences that code for the same CDR3. The chain joins TRBV6-5 to TRBJ1-5; D not certain. The CDR3 totals 15 residues. CDR1 is MNHEY and CDR2 is SVGAGI in the germline V gene. Trimming shortened V by 0 bases and J by 0 bases, and 6 bases separated the two germline ends. The CDR3 is CASSYSTASNQPQHF. The CDR3 nucleotides are TGTGCCAGCAGTTACTCCACAGCTAGCAATCAGCCCCAGCATTTT.

The chain is built from TRBV7-2 and TRBJ1-6; 7 bases map to TRBD1. The germline V gene has CDR1 SGHTA and CDR2 FQGNSA. CDR3 length: 16 residues. The trim removed 5 bases at V and 6 bases at J, leaving 10 bases unmatched. The chain's CDR3 is CASSPKTGKSNSPLHF. The CDR3 DNA reads TGTGCCAGCAGCCCGAAGACAGGGAAATCTAATTCACCCCTCCACTTT.

The chain employs TRBV4-1 and TRBJ1-3; D unresolved. The V end lost 4 bases, the J end lost 0 bases, and 10 bases lay between the germline ends. The CDR3 length is 15 residues. CDR1 is MGHRA and CDR2 is YSYEKL in the germline V gene. DNA for the CDR3: TGCGCCAGCAGCCCTCCCCGAATCTCTGGAAACACCATATATTTT. Translated, it gives CASSPPRISGNTIYF.

The chain employs TRBV5-1 and TRBJ1-3; D call uncertain. The CDR3 is 13 residues long. CDR1 is SGHRS, CDR2 YFSETQ, per germline. With 1 base removed from V and 0 bases from J, the gap between germline ends came to 2 bases. The CDR3 is CASSLFSGNTIYF. Written as DNA, the CDR3 is TGCGCCAGCAGCTTGTTCTCTGGAAACACCATATATTTT.